The source of this T cell receptor beta chain is a study of blood T cell repertoires in COVID-19. Study overall: The United States, Italy and Spain were the sources of the acute and convalescent COVID-19 samples.

In the original workflow: Reference gene primers were amplified, and this amplification served to estimate nucleated cell counts. Generated by immunoSEQ multiplex PCR, the TCRdb table keeps only in-frame clones and is missing some. Clonal size and the V and J genes are those of that table, whereas D and trimming came from the DNA. The sample has around 100,000 clones, roughly 87% seen once; the top ten hold about 7.4%. Looked up from germline, CDR1 is MNHNY and CDR2 is SVGAGI (reference sequence). The J segment lost 5 bases and the V segment lost 1 base, leaving 4 bases of the junction unmatched. This CDR3 has 16 amino acids.

Material for sequencing was peripheral blood. The V and J genes are TRBV6-6 and TRBJ2-1; TRBD2 matches at 11 bases. This TCR was sampled from a man younger than 45 in a cohort sampled during active COVID-19. CDR3 protein: CASSYLAGGPHNEQFF. In nucleotides, the CDR3 is TGTGCCAGCAGTTACTTAGCGGGGGGGCCCCACAATGAGCAGTTCTTC.